The clone carrying this TCR beta chain has at least ten counts. This sample was taken from a study of regulatory T cells in long-lasting Graves disease. Building the TCR beta libraries relied on iRepertoire HTBI primers, and CDR3 regions underwent Arm-PCR. In TCRdb, the multiplex PCR reads were re-called with MiXCR into one record per CDR3 protein. This sample has fewer than 550,000 distinct CDR3 sequences, with 20% to 25% found just once. Germline V lookup: CDR1 MDHEN, CDR2 SYDVKM. This CDR3 region has 14 residues. The V and J ends lost 6 bases and 0 bases respectively, with 9 bases between them. Documented time point: persistent/refractory GD, antithyroid drugs over 5 years with positive TRAb. Following extraction of RNA from PBMCs, that RNA was used to make the TCR library.

This TCR was sampled from a female donor with Graves disease. This chain links TRBV28 with TRBJ1-3; D is ambiguous. The sequenced sample was peripheral blood mononuclear cells (PBMCs), obtained when the disease was refractory, from a patient treated with antithyroid drugs. The CDR3 nucleotides are TGTGCCAGCAGCACGACGGCCTCTGGAAACACCATATATTTT. This sequence encodes CASSTTASGNTIYF.